What follows are 3 T cell receptor beta chains derived from one specimen sequenced in a study of T cells in tuberculosis. Clones were sequenced by immunoSEQ multiplex PCR, and TCRdb holds only the in-frame ones, with some missing. In the table there are about 40,000 clones, approximately 94% of which are singletons. As to time point: new active TB diagnosis, blood taken before or within 7 days of starting treatment. Sequenced material: PBMCs, taken at tuberculosis diagnosis. The receptor set was obtained from an adult with tuberculosis.

The rearrangement links TRBV2 to TRBJ2-7; 10 bases line up with TRBD2. The trim removed 6 bases at V and 3 bases at J, leaving 14 bases unmatched. Germline V CDR1 and CDR2: SNHLY, FYNNEI. This CDR3 comprises 17 residues. The CDR3 sequence: CASSLLGLAAPRYEQYF. The DNA of the CDR3 is TGTGCCAGCAGCCTCCTAGGACTAGCGGCGCCCCGCTACGAGCAGTACTTC.

The chain is built from TRBV29-1 and TRBJ1-2, with D possibly being TRBD1 (6 bases). The CDR3 length is 12 residues. CDR1 is SQVTM, CDR2 ANQGSEA, per germline. V lost 6 bases, J lost 5 bases, and 13 bases lay in between. The DNA for the CDR3 is TGCAGCGTCGGGACATCCCGGTATGGCTACACCTTC. Translation gives CSVGTSRYGYTF.

V usage is TRBV30 and J usage is TRBJ1-1; D not certain. In germline, CDR1 is GTSNPN, CDR2 SVGIG (reference sequence). V was cut by 3 bases and J by 0 bases, with 14 bases left in between. This CDR3 is built from 15 residues. CDR3: CAWSPEQIMNTEAFF. The CDR3 DNA reads as TGTGCCTGGAGCCCGGAGCAGATTATGAACACTGAAGCTTTCTTT.